This T cell receptor beta chain was recorded in a study of cytomegalovirus exposure and HLA in healthy donors. On the study more broadly: Among the approximately 430 donors who were genotyped, 81% fell in the genetic ancestry cluster that is associated with self-reported Caucasian donors. Overall study results and limits: With later analysis, a missense DCLRE1C variant became linked to TCR beta V- and J-gene trimming.

This clone showed up just a few times. Its antigen is not known. The same CDR3 also results from other DNA sequences found in this sample. Primers: 60 Vbeta forward and 13 Jbeta reverse. TCRdb keeps only in-frame clones here, not all; method: immunoSEQ multiplex PCR. The table shows roughly 220,000 clones, with under 80% occurring only once. Germline loops: CDR1 LNHDA, CDR2 SQIVND (reference sequence). Trimming took 5 bases from V and 0 from J, leaving 7 bases between them. The CDR3 sequence is 13 residues long. The chain recombines TRBV19 with TRBJ1-1, with a weak D call TRBD1 (6 bases). This receptor was taken from a woman aged 30 to 39 in good health and CMV-seronegative. Sequenced material: PBMCs. CDR3 bases: TGTGCCAGTAGTGGACAGATGAACACTGAAGCTTTCTTT. Protein product: CASSGQMNTEAFF.